This TCR beta chain was documented in a study of tumor-infiltrating lymphocytes in primary liver carcinoma. Study results and limitations: Between tumor regions, pairs overlapped more than tumor-adjacent and tumor-blood pairs did. Tumor top-250-clone fractions significantly exceeded those of blood (p = 0.039).

The blood RNA (from unsorted whole blood) was obtained, and germline DNA was also extracted. This clonotype was seen more than once but under ten times. Its specificity is unknown. With roughly 500 ng total RNA as template and a constant-region primer, TCR beta cDNA was made. Investigators got TCR beta libraries out of three nested multiplex PCR rounds, done with slightly modified ARM-PCR. In TCRdb, the multiplex PCR reads were re-called with MiXCR into one record per CDR3 protein. The table includes 150,000 to 200,000 distinct CDR3 sequences, approximately 64% detected once. The sequenced material came from peripheral blood. The TCR sequence derives from a woman aged 60-70 years with primary liver carcinoma and hepatitis B virus infection.

The CDR3 region has the DNA TGTGCCAGCTCACCAGGGGTTGAAGCTTTCTTT. It codes for CASSPGVEAFF. V is TRBV18 and J is TRBJ1-1; D not certain. Germline V gene sequence: CDR1 KGHSH, CDR2 LQKENI. The CDR3 extends over 11 amino acids. V was trimmed by 2 bases and J by 7 bases, leaving 5 bases between them.